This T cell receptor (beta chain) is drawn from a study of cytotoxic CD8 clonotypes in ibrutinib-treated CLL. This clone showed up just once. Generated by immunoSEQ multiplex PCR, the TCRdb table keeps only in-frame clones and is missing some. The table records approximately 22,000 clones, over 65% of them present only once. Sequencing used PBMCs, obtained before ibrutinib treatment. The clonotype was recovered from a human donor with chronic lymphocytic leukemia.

CDR3 sequence reads: CASSDVGGTDTQYF. The DNA for the CDR3 is TGTGCCAGCAGTGACGTGGGTGGCACAGATACGCAGTATTTT. The chain joins TRBV6-4 to TRBJ2-3, with D hard to call. The CDR3 has 14 residues. Germline CDR1 is MRHNA and CDR2 is SNTAGT. Trimming took 2 bases from V and 1 from J, leaving 7 bases between them.